The 19 T cell receptor beta chains in this list originate from one sample, sequenced in a study of regulatory T cells in long-lasting Graves disease. The time point denotes: newly diagnosed GD, antithyroid drugs for less than 3 months. After RNA was extracted from PBMCs, the TCR library was made from it. The authors built TCR beta libraries using iRepertoire HTBI primers and Arm-PCR of CDR3 regions. TCRdb reprocessed the multiplex PCR reads via MiXCR and lists one record per CDR3 protein. The table lists over 450,000 distinct CDR3 sequences, approximately 12% of them singletons. These sequences were also reported in another study, on T cells in Graves' hyperthyroidism and ophthalmopathy.

The specimen was peripheral blood mononuclear cells (PBMCs), collected at new diagnosis, from a patient treated with antithyroid drugs. The receptors derive from a woman aged 25 to 39 with Graves disease.

This clonotype was detected only a few times. The chain links TRBV9 to TRBJ1-2, with a possible D match to TRBD1 (6 bases). V was shortened by 1 base and J by 7 bases, with 14 bases between the two germline ends. Per the germline V gene, CDR1 is SGDLS and CDR2 is YYNGEE. This CDR3 spans 14 amino acids. The CDR3 sequence is CASSVSSGQPGYTF. CDR3 coding DNA: TGTGCCAGCAGCGTAAGTTCAGGACAGCCTGGCTACACCTTC.

This clonotype was recorded many times. The J gene is TRBJ2-1, the V gene TRBV6-1, with TRBD1 matching 10 bases. The germline CDR1 and CDR2 sequences are MNHNS and SASEGT. V lost 6 bases and J lost 14; bases outside the gene matches: 7. The length of the CDR3 is 12 residues. Here the CDR3 DNA reads TGTGCCAGCAGACACCGGGACAGGGGAGAGTTCTTC. Protein: CASRHRDRGEFF.

Many counts were recorded for this clonotype. The chain combines TRBV2 with TRBJ2-1, with 14 bases lining up with TRBD2. The CDR3 is 15 amino acids. V shed 11 bases, J shed 7 bases, and the junction held 10 bases outside the gene matches. Germline V lookup: CDR1 SNHLY, CDR2 FYNNEI. DNA of the CDR3: TGTGCCGGAGGCGGGACTAGCGGGAGAGTGAATGAGCAGTTCTTC. Its protein is CAGGGTSGRVNEQFF.

This clonotype was detected ten times or more. The chain carries TRBV12-3 or TRBV12-4 and TRBJ2-3, with TRBD2 identical over 8 bases. V trimming: 4 bases; J trimming: 5 bases; junction bases outside the gene matches: 8. The CDR3 sequence is 15 residues long. The DNA for the CDR3 is TGTGCCAGCAGTTCCCGGACTAGCCGTGAAGATACGCAGTATTTT. Translating it yields CASSSRTSREDTQYF.

This clonotype showed up many times. This sequence joins TRBV11-2 and TRBJ1-6; 10 bases map to TRBD1. CDR1 and CDR2 from the germline V gene are SGHAT and FQNNGV. J was trimmed by 0 bases and V by 5 bases; bases with no gene match: 13. The CDR3 spans 20 residues. Written as DNA, the CDR3 is TGTGCCAGCAGCGTATCGGATGGGACAGGGGAGAGCTCCTATAATTCACCCCTCCACTTT. Translation gives CASSVSDGTGESSYNSPLHF.

This clonotype was observed many times. The chain carries TRBV12-3 or TRBV12-4 and TRBJ1-6; the D is unclear. The CDR3 runs 14 residues. Trimming removed 1 base from V and 9 bases from J, with 10 bases in between. The CDR3 DNA is TGTGCCAGCAGTTTAGGGGTCAGTTTTTCACCCCTCCACTTT. It translates to CASSLGVSFSPLHF.

This clonotype was counted at least ten times. The J gene is TRBJ2-1, the V gene TRBV9; the D gene could be TRBD1 or TRBD2 (5 bases each). The V end was cut by 6 bases, the J end by 3 bases, with 16 bases between. CDR1 and CDR2 (germline): SGDLS, YYNGEE. This CDR3 contains 15 residues. As DNA, the CDR3 is TGTGCCAGCACCCGTGGGGGTGAGAACTACAATGAGCAGTTCTTC. Protein: CASTRGGENYNEQFF.

This clonotype has a handful of counts. The chain combines TRBV7-2 with TRBJ2-3; D is unresolved. V was pared by 2 bases and J by 5 bases, with 5 bases between. This CDR3 is 12 amino acids long. Germline V gives CDR1 SGHTA, CDR2 FQGNSA. In DNA, the CDR3 is TGTGCCAGCAGCTTATCACAAGATACGCAGTATTTT. Translated, it gives CASSLSQDTQYF.

There are a few counts of this clonotype. It differs at one base from a far larger clone, so likely a read error. The chain carries TRBV28 and TRBJ2-7; D is possibly TRBD2 (5 bases). V lost 3 bases and J lost 7, with 28 bases in between. Germline V lookup: CDR1 MDHEN, CDR2 SYDVKM. The CDR3 is made up of 18 amino acids. The CDR3 is CASSFPPSGVEGEDEQYF. The CDR3 bases are TGTGCCAGCAGTTTTCCCCCCTCTGGGGTTGAGGGAGAGGATGAGCAGTACTTC.

This clonotype appeared many times. This rearrangement joins TRBV5-8 to TRBJ1-1, with 8 nucleotides matching TRBD1. There are 14 residues in the CDR3. Germline V CDR1 and CDR2: SGHTS, YDEGEE. Trimming removed 4 bases from V and 11 bases from J; junction bases left unmatched: 13. The CDR3: CASSRRQGKRQAFF. The DNA for the CDR3 is TGTGCCAGCAGCAGGCGACAGGGGAAACGTCAGGCTTTCTTT.

This clonotype was seen repeatedly, ten times or more. The chain combines TRBV28 with TRBJ2-7; D remains ambiguous. CDR1 and CDR2 from the germline V gene are MDHEN and SYDVKM. The CDR3 is 14 amino acids. Trimming stripped 6 bases from V and 0 bases from J, with 12 bases between. The CDR3 region is CASRAWASSYEQYF. CDR3 coding DNA: TGTGCCAGCAGAGCCTGGGCTTCCTCCTACGAGCAGTACTTC. The full variable domain, with the rest looked up from reference TRBV28 and TRBJ2-7, is DVKVTQSSRYLVKRTGEKVFLECVQDMDHENMFWYRQDPGLGLRLIYFSYDVKMKEKGDIPEGYSVSREKKERFSLILESASTNQTSMYLCASRAWASSYEQYFGPGTRLTVT.

There are many counts of this clonotype. The CDR3, as DNA: TGCGCCAGCAGCTTGGCAGGGGTAGGGACCCACCAGTACTTC. Its translation is CASSLAGVGTHQYF. The chain joins TRBV5-1 to TRBJ2-7; D is perhaps TRBD1 (6 bases). Germline CDR1 reads SGHRS; CDR2 reads YFSETQ. With 0 bases removed from V and 10 bases from J, the gap between germline ends came to 17 bases. The CDR3 sequence is 14 residues long. The full variable domain, with the rest looked up from reference TRBV5-1 and TRBJ2-7, is KAGVTQTPRYLIKTRGQQVTLSCSPISGHRSVSWYQQTPGQGLQFLFEYFSETQRNKGNFPGRFSGRQFSNSRSEMNVSTLELGDSALYLCASSLAGVGTHQYFGPGTRLTVT.

This chain joins TRBV15 and TRBJ1-4; no clear D. Germline V gene data show CDR1 as LNHNV and CDR2 as YYDKDF (reference sequence). The CDR3 loop spans 16 amino acids. V gave up 0 bases and J gave up 8 bases, with 16 bases separating them. The CDR3 coding sequence is TGTGCCACCAGCAGAGATCGCGGCCTCACGCGAGAAAAACTGTTTTTT. It specifies CATSRDRGLTREKLFF.

In its sample, this clonotype was seen many times. The chain carries TRBV20-1 and TRBJ2-7; maybe TRBD1 (6 bases). Trimming removed 3 bases at V and 3 bases at J, with 12 bases between. This CDR3 has 13 residues. The germline V gene encodes CDR1 DFQATT and CDR2 SNEGSKA (reference sequence). For the CDR3, the DNA is TGCAGTGCTAGGGGGGCAGGGCTCTACGAGCAGTACTTC. Protein sequence: CSARGAGLYEQYF.

The rearrangement uses TRBV11-3 and TRBJ2-1; D is possibly TRBD2 (6 bases). Germline CDR1 reads SGHNT; CDR2 reads YENEEA. The CDR3 loop spans 14 amino acids. V was shortened by 5 bases and J by 5 bases, with 13 bases between the two germline ends. This CDR3 is CASSHPGGNNEQFF. The CDR3 DNA reads as TGTGCCAGCAGCCACCCCGGCGGGAACAATGAGCAGTTCTTC.

This clonotype came up many times. The chain is built from TRBV2 and TRBJ1-6; the D gene is possibly TRBD1 (6 bases). This CDR3 is 13 amino acids long. Germline values: CDR1 SNHLY, CDR2 FYNNEI. Trimming stripped 1 base from V and 15 bases from J, with 13 bases between. For the CDR3, the DNA is TGTGCCAGCAGTGAAGAGGGCAGGGGCAGCCTCCACTTT. Protein product: CASSEEGRGSLHF.

With respect to this clonotype: A read error may explain this, as a much larger clone is one base away. The chain links TRBV20-1 to TRBJ2-5, with 8 bases fitting TRBD2. The germline CDR1 and CDR2 sequences are DFQATT and SNEGSKA (reference sequence). Germline trimming cut 5 bases from V and 2 bases from J; bases unmatched to any gene: 10. The length of the CDR3 is 15 residues. The CDR3 is CSAENSGRGQETQYF. CDR3 DNA: TGCAGTGCTGAGAACAGCGGGAGAGGGCAAGAGACCCAGTACTTC.

This clonotype showed up many times. The chain carries TRBV28 and TRBJ2-3; the D is unclear. The CDR3 has 14 residues. With 3 bases removed from V and 4 bases from J, the gap between germline ends came to 11 bases. Germline loops: CDR1 MDHEN, CDR2 SYDVKM. Written as DNA, the CDR3 is TGTGCCAGCAGTTTGACGAGGTTGTCAGATACGCAGTATTTT. The encoded protein is CASSLTRLSDTQYF.

This clonotype was seen ten or more times. Here the CDR3 reads CSARDGGTSTDTQYF. As DNA, the CDR3 is TGCAGTGCTAGAGATGGGGGTACTAGCACAGATACGCAGTATTTT. The V call is TRBV20-1, the J call TRBJ2-3; D assignment may be TRBD1 or TRBD2 (5 bases each). Germline lookup yields CDR1 DFQATT and CDR2 SNEGSKA (reference sequence). The CDR3 runs 15 residues. The V gene lost 0 bases and the J gene lost 0 bases, with 10 bases spanning the gap.